This T cell receptor beta chain was obtained from a study of regulatory T cells in long-lasting Graves disease. Study-wide findings and caveats: Newly diagnosed patients shared 850 to 1,000 public clonotypes; persistent patients shared approximately 2,700.

Assembly of TCR beta libraries relied on iRepertoire HTBI primers together with Arm-PCR of CDR3 regions. In the original processing: Identified segments across samples numbered under 80 TRBV and approximately 14 TRBJ. TCRdb called the multiplex PCR reads again in MiXCR, with one record for every CDR3 protein. In this record, the V and J calls reflect TCRdb's handling and not the investigators' own analysis. Here the sample spans around 400,000 distinct CDR3 sequences, around 16% being singletons. As for time point: newly diagnosed GD, antithyroid drugs for less than 3 months. The TCR library was made from RNA extracted from PBMCs. Per the germline V gene, CDR1 is SGHNT and CDR2 is YENEEA. The trim removed 5 bases at V and 9 bases at J, leaving 8 bases unmatched. The CDR3 totals 15 residues. Details on this clonotype: Its antigen is undetermined.

In addition, the sample was reused for a study of T cells in Graves' hyperthyroidism and ophthalmopathy.

V is TRBV11-3 and J is TRBJ2-1; 12 positions agree with TRBD2. The sequence derives from a woman in her 40s with Graves disease. This specimen was peripheral blood mononuclear cells (PBMCs), taken at new diagnosis, from a patient treated with antithyroid drugs. The CDR3 sequence is CASSIRTSGIGEQFF. For the CDR3, the DNA is TGTGCCAGCAGCATAAGGACTAGCGGGATCGGTGAGCAGTTCTTC.